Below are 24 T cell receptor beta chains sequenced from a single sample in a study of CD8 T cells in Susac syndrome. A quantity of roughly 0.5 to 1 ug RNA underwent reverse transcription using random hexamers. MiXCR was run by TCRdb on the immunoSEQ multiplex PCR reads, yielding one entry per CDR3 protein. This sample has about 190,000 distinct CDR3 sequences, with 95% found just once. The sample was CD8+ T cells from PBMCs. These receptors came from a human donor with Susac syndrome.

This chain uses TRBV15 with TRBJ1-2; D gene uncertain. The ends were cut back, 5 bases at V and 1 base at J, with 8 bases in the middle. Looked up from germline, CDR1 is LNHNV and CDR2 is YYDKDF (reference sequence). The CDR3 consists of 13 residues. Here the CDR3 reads CATSHSFNYGYTF. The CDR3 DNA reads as TGTGCCACCAGCCACAGCTTTAACTATGGCTACACCTTC.

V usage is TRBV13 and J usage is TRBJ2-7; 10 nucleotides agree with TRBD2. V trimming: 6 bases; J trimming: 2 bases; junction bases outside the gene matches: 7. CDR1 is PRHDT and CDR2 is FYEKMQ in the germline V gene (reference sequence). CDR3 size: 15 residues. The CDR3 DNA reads TGTGCCAGCAGTCCTAGGACTAGCGGCACCTACGAGCAGTACTTC. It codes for CASSPRTSGTYEQYF.

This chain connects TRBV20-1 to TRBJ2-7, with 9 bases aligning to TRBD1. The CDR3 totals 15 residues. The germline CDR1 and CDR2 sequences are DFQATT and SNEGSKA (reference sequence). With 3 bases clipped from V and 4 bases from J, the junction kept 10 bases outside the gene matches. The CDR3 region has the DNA TGCAGTGCTAGTTTATCGGGACAGGGAGCATACGAGCAGTACTTC. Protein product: CSASLSGQGAYEQYF.

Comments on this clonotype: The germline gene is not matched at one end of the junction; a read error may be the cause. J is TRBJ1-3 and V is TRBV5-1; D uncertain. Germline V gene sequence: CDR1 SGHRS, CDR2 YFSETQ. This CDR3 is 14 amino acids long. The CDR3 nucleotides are TGCGCCAGCAGCGAGGGCCCGAATGGAGACACCATATATTTT. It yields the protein CASSEGPNGDTIYF.

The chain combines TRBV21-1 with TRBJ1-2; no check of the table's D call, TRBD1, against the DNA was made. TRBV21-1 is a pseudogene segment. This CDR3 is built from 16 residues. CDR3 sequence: CASSKGAREGRYGYTF. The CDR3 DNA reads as TGTGCCAGCAGCAAAGGGGCCAGGGAAGGACGCTATGGCTACACCTTC.

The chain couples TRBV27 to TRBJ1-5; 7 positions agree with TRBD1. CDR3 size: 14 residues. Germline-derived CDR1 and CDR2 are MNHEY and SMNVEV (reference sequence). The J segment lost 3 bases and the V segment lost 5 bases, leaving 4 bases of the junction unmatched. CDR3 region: CASSPTGDNQPQHF. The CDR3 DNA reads TGTGCCAGCAGTCCCACAGGGGACAATCAGCCCCAGCATTTT.

The CDR3 spells CASSMTVNYEQYF. CDR3 nucleotide sequence: TGTGCCAGCAGTATGACAGTAAACTACGAGCAGTACTTC. The chain is built from TRBV6-5 and TRBJ2-7; perhaps TRBD1 as D (5 bases). The CDR3 totals 13 residues. Germline CDR1 reads MNHEY; CDR2 reads SVGAGI. V lost 5 bases, J lost 3 bases, and 11 bases lay in between.

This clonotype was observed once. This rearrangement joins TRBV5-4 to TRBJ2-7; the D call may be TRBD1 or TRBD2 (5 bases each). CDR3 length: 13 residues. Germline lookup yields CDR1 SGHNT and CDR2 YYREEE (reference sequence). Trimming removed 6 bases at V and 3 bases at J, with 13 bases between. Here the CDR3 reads CASKLSGGYEQYF. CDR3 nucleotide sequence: TGTGCCAGCAAGTTATCTGGGGGCTACGAGCAGTACTTC.

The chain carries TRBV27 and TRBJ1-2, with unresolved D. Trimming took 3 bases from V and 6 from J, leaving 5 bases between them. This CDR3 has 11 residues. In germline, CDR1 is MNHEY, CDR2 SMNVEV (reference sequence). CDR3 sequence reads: CASSFTNGYTF. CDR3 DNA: TGTGCCAGCAGTTTTACAAATGGCTACACCTTC.

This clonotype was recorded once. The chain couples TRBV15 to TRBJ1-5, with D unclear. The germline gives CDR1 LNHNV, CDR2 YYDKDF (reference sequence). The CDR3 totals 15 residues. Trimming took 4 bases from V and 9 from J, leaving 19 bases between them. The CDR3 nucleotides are TGTGCCACCAGCATAGACCAGGCGGTTATCGGGCCCCAGCATTTT. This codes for CATSIDQAVIGPQHF.

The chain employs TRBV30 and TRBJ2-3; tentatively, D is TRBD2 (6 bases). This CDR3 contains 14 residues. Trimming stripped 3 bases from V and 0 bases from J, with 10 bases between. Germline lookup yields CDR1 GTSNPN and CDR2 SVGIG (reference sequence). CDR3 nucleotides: TGTGCCTGGAGGCGGGGACTTAGCACAGATACGCAGTATTTT. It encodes CAWRRGLSTDTQYF.

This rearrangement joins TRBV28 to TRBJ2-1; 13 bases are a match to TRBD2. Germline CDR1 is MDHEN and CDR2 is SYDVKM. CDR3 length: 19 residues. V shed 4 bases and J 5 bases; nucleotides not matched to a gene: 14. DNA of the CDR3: TGTGCCAGCAGTTCCCGAACGCGAACTAGCGGGAGGGTCAACAATGAGCAGTTCTTC. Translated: CASSSRTRTSGRVNNEQFF.

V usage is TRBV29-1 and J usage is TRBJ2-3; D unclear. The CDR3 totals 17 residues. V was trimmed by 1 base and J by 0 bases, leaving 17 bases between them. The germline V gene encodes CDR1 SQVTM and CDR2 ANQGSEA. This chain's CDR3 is CSVEGFKGPSSTDTQYF. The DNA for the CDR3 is TGCAGCGTTGAAGGATTCAAGGGCCCCTCTAGCACAGATACGCAGTATTTT.

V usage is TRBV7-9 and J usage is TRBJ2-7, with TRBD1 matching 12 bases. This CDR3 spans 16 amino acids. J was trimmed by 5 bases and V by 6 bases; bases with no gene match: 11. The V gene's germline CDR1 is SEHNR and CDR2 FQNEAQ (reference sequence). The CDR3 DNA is TGTGCCAGCAGTCAATTGGGACAGGGGGCGGTCAACGAGCAGTACTTC. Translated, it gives CASSQLGQGAVNEQYF.

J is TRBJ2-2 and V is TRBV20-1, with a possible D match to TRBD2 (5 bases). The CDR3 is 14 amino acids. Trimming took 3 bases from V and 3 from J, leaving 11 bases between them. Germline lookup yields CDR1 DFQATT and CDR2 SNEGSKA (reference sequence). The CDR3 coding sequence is TGCAGTGCTAGTAGGGCGCGGGACACCGGGGAGCTGTTTTTT. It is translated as CSASRARDTGELFF.

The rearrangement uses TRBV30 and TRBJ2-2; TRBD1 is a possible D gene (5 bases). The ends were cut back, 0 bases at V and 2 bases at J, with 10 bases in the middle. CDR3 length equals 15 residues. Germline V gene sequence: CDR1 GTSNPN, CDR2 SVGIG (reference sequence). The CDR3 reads CAWSVLTENTGELFF. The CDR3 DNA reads TGTGCCTGGAGTGTACTGACAGAAAACACCGGGGAGCTGTTTTTT.

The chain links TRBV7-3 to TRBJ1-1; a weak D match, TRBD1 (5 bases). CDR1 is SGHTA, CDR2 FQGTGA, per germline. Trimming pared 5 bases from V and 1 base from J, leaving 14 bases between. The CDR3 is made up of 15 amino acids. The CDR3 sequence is CASSPEGIPNTEAFF. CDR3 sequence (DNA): TGTGCCAGCAGCCCGGAGGGGATACCGAACACTGAAGCTTTCTTT. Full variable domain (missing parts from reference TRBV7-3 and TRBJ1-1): GAGVSQTPSNKVTEKGKYVELRCDPISGHTALYWYRQSLGQGPEFLIYFQGTGAADDSGLPNDRFFAVRPEGSVSTLKIQRTERGDSAVYLCASSPEGIPNTEAFFGQGTRLTVV.

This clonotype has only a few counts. CDR3 protein: CASSLGAGTYEQYF. The CDR3 DNA sequence: TGTGCCAGCAGTTTGGGAGCCGGAACCTACGAGCAGTACTTC. The chain has TRBV27 and TRBJ2-7; TRBD2 is a possible D gene (5 bases). The CDR3 covers 14 residues. The germline V and J ends were trimmed by 3 bases and 2 bases, with 11 bases remaining between them. Germline V gene sequence: CDR1 MNHEY, CDR2 SMNVEV (reference sequence).

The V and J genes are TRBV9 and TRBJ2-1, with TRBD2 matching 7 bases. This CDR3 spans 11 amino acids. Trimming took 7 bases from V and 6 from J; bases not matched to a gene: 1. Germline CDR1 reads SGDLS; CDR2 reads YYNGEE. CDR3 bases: TGTGCCAGCGGGGGGGGCAATGAGCAGTTCTTC. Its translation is CASGGGNEQFF.

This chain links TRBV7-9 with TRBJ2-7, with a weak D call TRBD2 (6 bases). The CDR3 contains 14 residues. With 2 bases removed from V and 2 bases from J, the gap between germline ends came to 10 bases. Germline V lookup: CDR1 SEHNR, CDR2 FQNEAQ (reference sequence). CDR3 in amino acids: CASSLSLATYEQYF. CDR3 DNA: TGTGCCAGCAGCTTATCACTAGCTACCTACGAGCAGTACTTC.

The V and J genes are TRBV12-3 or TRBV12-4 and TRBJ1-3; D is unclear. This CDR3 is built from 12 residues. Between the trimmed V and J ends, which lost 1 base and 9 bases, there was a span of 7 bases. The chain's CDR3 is CASSLGDPTIYF. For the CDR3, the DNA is TGTGCCAGCAGTTTAGGCGACCCCACCATATATTTT.

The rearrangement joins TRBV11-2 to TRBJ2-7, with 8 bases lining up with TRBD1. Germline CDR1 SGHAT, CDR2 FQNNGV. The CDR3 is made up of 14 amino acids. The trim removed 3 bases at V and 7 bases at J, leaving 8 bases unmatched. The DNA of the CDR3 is TGTGCCAGCAGCTTGTATCAGGGGGCCGAAGAGCAGTACTTC. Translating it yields CASSLYQGAEEQYF.

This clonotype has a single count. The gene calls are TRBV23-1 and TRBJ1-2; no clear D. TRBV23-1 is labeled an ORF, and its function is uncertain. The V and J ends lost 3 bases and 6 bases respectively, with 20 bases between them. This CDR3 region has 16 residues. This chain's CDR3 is CASSHAPVTCWDGYTF. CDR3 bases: TGCGCCAGCAGTCACGCCCCCGTAACGTGCTGGGATGGCTACACCTTC.

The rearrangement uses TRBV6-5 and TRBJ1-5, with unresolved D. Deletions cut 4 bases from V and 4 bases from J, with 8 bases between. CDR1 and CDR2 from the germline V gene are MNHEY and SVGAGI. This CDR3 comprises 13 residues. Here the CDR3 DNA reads TGTGCCAGCAGTTCTCAACAGAATCAGCCCCAGCATTTT. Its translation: CASSSQQNQPQHF.